This T cell receptor beta chain was recovered during a study of cytomegalovirus exposure and HLA in healthy donors. For the study at large: The use of the same platform for the 90 to 150 validation repertoires and the 550 to 850 first-cohort repertoires was reported by a later analysis.

The protocol was immunoSEQ multiplex PCR, while the TCRdb copy is restricted to in-frame clones and leaves out a portion. The table shows 150,000 to 200,000 clones, with about 82% occurring only once. V was cut by 5 bases and J by 4 bases, with 18 bases left in between. The length of the CDR3 is 15 residues. Germline values: CDR1 SGHKS, CDR2 YYEKEE (reference sequence). The clonotype originates from a young man in good health and CMV-seropositive. V usage is TRBV5-5 and J usage is TRBJ1-2, with a tentative D call TRBD1 (6 bases). Specimen: PBMCs. The CDR3 coding sequence is TGTGCCAGCAGAAAAACCTACAGGGAAAGCTATGGCTACACCTTC. Translation: CASRKTYRESYGYTF.